This TCR beta chain stems from a study of cytomegalovirus exposure and HLA in healthy donors. Regarding this clone: Its antigen is as yet unknown.

Losses at the gene ends were 3 bases for V and 0 bases for J; bases not matched to a gene: 10. CDR1 is ENHRY and CDR2 is SYGVKD in the germline V gene. The CDR3 totals 18 residues. PCR primers comprised 60 Vbeta and 13 Jbeta primers. The protocol was immunoSEQ multiplex PCR, while the TCRdb copy is restricted to in-frame clones and leaves out a portion. Among around 90,000 clones, more than 75% were seen once, and the ten largest hold about a tenth. Study-level points and caveats: Productive status was seen about 87% or about 30% of the time for most TCR beta V segments in an earlier analysis.

Sequencing was performed on PBMCs. This chain uses TRBV10-3 with TRBJ1-4; TRBD1 aligns across 7 bases. The TCR sequence derives from a human donor in good health. The CDR3 sequence is CAISDTGAKLATNEKLFF. The CDR3 DNA sequence: TGTGCCATCAGTGACACAGGGGCCAAACTTGCAACTAATGAAAAACTGTTTTTT.